This T cell receptor (beta chain) was captured by sequencing in a study of T cell responses to AZD1222 COVID-19 vaccine. Study results and limitations: Nearly half of the spike-specific TCRs reportedly recognize variant regions that carry no mutations. Donors skewed white British and female; clonal diversity was possibly underestimated. The number of AZD1222 recipients seropositive at baseline was only six.

As regards this clone: Its antigen remains unidentified.

Only in-frame clones appear in the TCRdb table, and some are missing; sequencing was by immunoSEQ multiplex PCR. This sample has nearly 110,000 clones, with about 89% found just once. Per germline, CDR1 SGHNT and CDR2 YYREEE (reference sequence). CDR3 size: 14 residues. With 4 bases removed from V and 6 bases from J, the gap between germline ends came to 17 bases. The sequenced sample was peripheral blood, obtained on day 0 of AZD1222 vaccination. The J gene is TRBJ2-7, the V gene TRBV5-4, with D perhaps TRBD1 (5 bases). This receptor was obtained from an adult in good health. Written as DNA, the CDR3 is TGTGCCAGCAGCCGTGACACGCCAGGGATCGAGCAGTACTTC. Protein sequence: CASSRDTPGIEQYF.